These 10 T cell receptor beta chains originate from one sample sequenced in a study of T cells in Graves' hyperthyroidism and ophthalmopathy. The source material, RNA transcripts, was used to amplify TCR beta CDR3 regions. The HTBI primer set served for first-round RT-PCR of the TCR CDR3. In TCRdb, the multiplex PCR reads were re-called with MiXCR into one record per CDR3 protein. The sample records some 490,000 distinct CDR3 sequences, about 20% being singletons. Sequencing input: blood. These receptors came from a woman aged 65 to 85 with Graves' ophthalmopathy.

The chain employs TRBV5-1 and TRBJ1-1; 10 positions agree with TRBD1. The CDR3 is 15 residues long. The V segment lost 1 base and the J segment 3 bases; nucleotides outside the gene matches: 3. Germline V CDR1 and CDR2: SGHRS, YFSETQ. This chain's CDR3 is CASSLTGQGYTEAFF. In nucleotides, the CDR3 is TGCGCCAGCAGCTTGACGGGACAGGGGTACACTGAAGCTTTCTTT.

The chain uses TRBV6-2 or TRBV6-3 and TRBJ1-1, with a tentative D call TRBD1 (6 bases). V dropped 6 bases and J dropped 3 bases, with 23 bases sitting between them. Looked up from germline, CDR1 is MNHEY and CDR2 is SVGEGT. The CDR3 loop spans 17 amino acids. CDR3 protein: CASSSRRYGQLDTEAFF. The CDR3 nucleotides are TGTGCCAGCAGCTCCCGGAGGTACGGACAGCTGGACACTGAAGCTTTCTTT.

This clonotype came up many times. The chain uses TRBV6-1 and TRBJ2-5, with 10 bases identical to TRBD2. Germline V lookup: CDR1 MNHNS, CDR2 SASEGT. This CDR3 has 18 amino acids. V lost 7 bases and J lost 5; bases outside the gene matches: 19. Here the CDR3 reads CASIVNPLAGGTTETQYF. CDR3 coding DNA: TGTGCCAGCATTGTGAACCCCTTAGCGGGAGGTACTACGGAGACCCAGTACTTC.

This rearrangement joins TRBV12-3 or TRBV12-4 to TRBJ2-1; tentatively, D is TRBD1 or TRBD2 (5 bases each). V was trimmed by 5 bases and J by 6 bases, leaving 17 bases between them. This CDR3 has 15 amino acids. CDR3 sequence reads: CASSPGIGARNEQFF. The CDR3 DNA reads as TGTGCCAGCAGTCCCGGTATCGGGGCTCGCAATGAGCAGTTCTTC.

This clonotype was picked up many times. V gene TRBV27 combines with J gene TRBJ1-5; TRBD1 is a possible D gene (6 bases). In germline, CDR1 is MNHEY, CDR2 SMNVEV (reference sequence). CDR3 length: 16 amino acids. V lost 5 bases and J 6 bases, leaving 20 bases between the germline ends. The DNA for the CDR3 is TGTGCCAGCAGTCCTATTGGCACCGGGGGCGGTCAGCCCCAGCATTTT. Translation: CASSPIGTGGGQPQHF.

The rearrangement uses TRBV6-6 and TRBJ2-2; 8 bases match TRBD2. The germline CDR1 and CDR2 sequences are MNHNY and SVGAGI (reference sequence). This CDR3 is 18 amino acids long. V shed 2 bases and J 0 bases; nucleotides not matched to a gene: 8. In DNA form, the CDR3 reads TGTGCCAGCAGTTACGTTGGTAGCGGGACTGCGAACACCGGGGAGCTGTTTTTT. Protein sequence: CASSYVGSGTANTGELFF.

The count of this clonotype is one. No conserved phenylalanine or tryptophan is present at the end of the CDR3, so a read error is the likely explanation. CDR3 sequence (DNA): TGCAGTGCTAGCGGACTAGCGTACTACGAGCAGTACTTA. Translating gives CSASGLAYYEQYL. This chain connects TRBV20-1 to TRBJ2-7; 9 nucleotides agree with TRBD2. CDR3 length: 13 residues. Per the germline V gene, CDR1 is DFQATT and CDR2 is SNEGSKA (reference sequence). J lost 3 bases, V lost 3 bases, and 3 bases had no gene match.

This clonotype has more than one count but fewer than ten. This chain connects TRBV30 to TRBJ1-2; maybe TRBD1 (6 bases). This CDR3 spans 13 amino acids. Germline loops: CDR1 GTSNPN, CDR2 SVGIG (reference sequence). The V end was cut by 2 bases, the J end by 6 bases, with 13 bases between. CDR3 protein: CAWSPSQGNGYTF. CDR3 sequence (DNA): TGTGCCTGGAGTCCATCACAGGGAAATGGCTACACCTTC.

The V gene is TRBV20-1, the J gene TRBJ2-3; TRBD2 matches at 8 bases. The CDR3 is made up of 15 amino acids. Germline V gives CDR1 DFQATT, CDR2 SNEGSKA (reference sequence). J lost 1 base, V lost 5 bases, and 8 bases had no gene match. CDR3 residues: CSAPPGGRGTDTQYF. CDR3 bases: TGCAGTGCTCCCCCGGGAGGGAGGGGCACAGATACGCAGTATTTT.

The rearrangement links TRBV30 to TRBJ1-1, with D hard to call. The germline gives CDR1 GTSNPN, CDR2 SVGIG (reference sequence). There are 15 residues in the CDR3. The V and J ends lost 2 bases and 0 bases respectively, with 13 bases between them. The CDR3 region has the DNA TGTGCCTGGAGTCCTTCTGGACGGGTGAACACTGAAGCTTTCTTT. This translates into CAWSPSGRVNTEAFF.